This TCR beta chain originates from a study of regulatory T cells in long-lasting Graves disease. The study's findings and limits: TCR diversity in persistent Graves' patients was below that of newly diagnosed ones. Favored gene segments in persistent disease were TRBV28, TRBJ1-2 and TRBJ2-5.

Time point specified: newly diagnosed GD, antithyroid drugs for less than 3 months. PBMC-derived RNA was used for the TCR library. Construction of the TCR beta libraries employed iRepertoire HTBI primers in conjunction with Arm-PCR of CDR3 regions. In the study's own analysis: Identified across the samples were approximately 60 TRBV segments and roughly 14 TRBJ segments. One entry per CDR3 protein, called by TCRdb with MiXCR from the multiplex PCR reads. TCRdb, not the authors, supplied the V and J calls. The sample contains more than 300,000 distinct CDR3 sequences, roughly a sixth of which appear only once. This clonotype was seen at least ten times. Its antigen is still unknown. Trimming left V 0 bases short and J 6 bases short, with 12 bases between. The CDR3 is made up of 15 amino acids. Germline values: CDR1 LGHNA, CDR2 YSLEER.

The sequence was collected from a female donor with Graves disease. The sample was peripheral blood mononuclear cells (PBMCs), taken at new diagnosis, from a patient treated with antithyroid drugs. The V gene is TRBV4-3, the J gene TRBJ2-1, with D maybe TRBD2 (5 bases). In DNA form, the CDR3 reads TGCGCCAGCAGCCAAGATCGGGCTAGCCGCAATGAGCAGTTCTTC. It encodes CASSQDRASRNEQFF.